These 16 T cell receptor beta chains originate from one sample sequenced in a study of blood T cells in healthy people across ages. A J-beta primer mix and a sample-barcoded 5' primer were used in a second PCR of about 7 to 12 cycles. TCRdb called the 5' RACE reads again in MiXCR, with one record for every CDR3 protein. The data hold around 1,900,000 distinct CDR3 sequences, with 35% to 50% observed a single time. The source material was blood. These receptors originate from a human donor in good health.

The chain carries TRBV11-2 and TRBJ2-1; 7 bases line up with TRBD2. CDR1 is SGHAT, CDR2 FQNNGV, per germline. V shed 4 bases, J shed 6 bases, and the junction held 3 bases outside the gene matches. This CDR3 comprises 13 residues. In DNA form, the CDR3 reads TGTGCCAGCAGCTGGGGGACTACCAATGAGCAGTTCTTC. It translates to CASSWGTTNEQFF.

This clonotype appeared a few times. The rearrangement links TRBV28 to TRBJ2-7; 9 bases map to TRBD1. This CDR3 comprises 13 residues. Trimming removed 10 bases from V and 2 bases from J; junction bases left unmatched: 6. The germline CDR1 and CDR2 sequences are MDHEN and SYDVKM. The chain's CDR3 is CATTRQGAYEQYF. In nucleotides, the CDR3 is TGTGCCACTACGAGACAGGGGGCCTACGAGCAGTACTTC. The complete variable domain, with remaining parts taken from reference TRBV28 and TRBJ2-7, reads DVKVTQSSRYLVKRTGEKVFLECVQDMDHENMFWYRQDPGLGLRLIYFSYDVKMKEKGDIPEGYSVSREKKERFSLILESASTNQTSMYLCATTRQGAYEQYFGPGTRLTVT.

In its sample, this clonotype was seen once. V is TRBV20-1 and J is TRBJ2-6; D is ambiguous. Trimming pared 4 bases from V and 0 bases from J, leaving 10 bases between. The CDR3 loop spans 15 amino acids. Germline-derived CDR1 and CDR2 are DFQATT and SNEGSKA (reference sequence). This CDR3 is CSATSGDSGANVLTF. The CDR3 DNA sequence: TGCAGTGCTACCTCAGGCGACTCTGGGGCCAACGTCCTGACTTTC.

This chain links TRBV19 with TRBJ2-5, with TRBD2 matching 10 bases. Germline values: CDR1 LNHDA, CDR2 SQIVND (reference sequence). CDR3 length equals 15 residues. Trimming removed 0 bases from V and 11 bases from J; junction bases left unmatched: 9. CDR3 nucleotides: TGTGCCAGTAGTATAGATATAACTAGCGGGGATGAGCAGTACTTC. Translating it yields CASSIDITSGDEQYF.

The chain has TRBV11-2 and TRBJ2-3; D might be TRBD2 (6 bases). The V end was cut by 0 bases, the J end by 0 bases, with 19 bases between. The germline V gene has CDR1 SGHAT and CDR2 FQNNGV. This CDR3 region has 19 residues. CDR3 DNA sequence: TGTGCCAGCAGCTTAGATCGCGTGTACGCGGGGCCCAGCACAGATACGCAGTATTTT. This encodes CASSLDRVYAGPSTDTQYF. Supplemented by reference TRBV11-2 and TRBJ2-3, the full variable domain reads EAGVAQSPRYKIIEKRQSVAFWCNPISGHATLYWYQQILGQGPKLLIQFQNNGVVDDSQLPKDRFSAERLKGVDSTLKIQPAKLEDSAVYLCASSLDRVYAGPSTDTQYFGPGTRLTVL.

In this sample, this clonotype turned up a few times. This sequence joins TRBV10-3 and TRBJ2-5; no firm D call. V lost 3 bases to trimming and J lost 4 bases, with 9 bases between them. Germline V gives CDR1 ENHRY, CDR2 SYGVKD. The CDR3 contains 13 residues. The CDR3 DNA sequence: TGTGCCATCAGTGATGTGGAAGCAGAGACCCAGTACTTC. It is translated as CAISDVEAETQYF.

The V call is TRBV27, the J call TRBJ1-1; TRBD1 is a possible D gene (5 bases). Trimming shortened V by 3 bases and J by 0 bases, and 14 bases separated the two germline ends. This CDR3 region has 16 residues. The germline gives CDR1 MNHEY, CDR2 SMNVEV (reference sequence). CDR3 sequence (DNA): TGTGCCAGCAGTTTGTCAGGGTTCCTCATGAACACTGAAGCTTTCTTT. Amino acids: CASSLSGFLMNTEAFF.

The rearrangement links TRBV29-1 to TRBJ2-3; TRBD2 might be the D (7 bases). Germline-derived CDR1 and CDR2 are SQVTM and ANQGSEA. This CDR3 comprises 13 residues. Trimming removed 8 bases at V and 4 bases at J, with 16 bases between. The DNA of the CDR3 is TGCAGCTTCGAAGGGGGGGACGCAGATACGCAGTATTTT. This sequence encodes CSFEGGDADTQYF.

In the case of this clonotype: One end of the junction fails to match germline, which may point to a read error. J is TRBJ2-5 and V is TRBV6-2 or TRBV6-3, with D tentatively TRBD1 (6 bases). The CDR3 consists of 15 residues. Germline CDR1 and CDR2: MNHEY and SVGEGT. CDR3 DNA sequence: TGTGCCAGCATCGGGCCTGGACAGACCCAAGAGACCCGGTACTTC. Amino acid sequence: CASIGPGQTQETRYF.

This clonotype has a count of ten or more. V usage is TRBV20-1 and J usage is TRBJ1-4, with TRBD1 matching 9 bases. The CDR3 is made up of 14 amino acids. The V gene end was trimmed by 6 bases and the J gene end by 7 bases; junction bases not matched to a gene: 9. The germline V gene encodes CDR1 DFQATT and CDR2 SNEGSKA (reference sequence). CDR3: CSARGTGSGEKLFF. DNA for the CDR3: TGCAGTGCACGGGGGACAGGGTCAGGTGAAAAACTGTTTTTT.

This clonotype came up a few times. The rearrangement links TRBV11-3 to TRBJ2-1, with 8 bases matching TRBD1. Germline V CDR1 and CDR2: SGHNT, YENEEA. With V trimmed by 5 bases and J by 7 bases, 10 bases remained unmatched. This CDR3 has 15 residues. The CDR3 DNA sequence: TGTGCCAGCAGCCAGCAACAGACAGGGGCGAATGAGCAGTTCTTC. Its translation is CASSQQQTGANEQFF. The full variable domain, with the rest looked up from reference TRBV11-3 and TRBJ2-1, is EAGVVQSPRYKIIEKKQPVAFWCNPISGHNTLYWYLQNLGQGPELLIRYENEEAVDDSQLPKDRFSAERLKGVDSTLKIQPAELGDSAVYLCASSQQQTGANEQFFGPGTRLTVL.

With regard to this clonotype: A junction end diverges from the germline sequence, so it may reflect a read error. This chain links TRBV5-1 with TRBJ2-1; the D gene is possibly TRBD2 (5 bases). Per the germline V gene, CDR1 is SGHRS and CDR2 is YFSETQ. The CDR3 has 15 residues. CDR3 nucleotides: TGCGCCAGCAGCTTGGCTCTAGCATCCTACGATGAGCAGTTCTTC. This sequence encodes CASSLALASYDEQFF.

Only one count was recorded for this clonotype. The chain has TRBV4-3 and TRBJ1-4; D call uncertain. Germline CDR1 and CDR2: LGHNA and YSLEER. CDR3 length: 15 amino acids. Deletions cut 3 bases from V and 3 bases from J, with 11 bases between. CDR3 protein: CASSQGTSANEKLFF. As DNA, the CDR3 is TGCGCCAGCAGCCAGGGCACCTCGGCTAATGAAAAACTGTTTTTT.

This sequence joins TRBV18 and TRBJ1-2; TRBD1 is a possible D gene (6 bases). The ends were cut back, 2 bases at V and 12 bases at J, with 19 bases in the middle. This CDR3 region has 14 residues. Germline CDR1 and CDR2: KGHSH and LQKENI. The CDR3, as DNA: TGTGCCAGCTCACCAGTTCTGGGGGCGCAGGGCGACACCTTC. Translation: CASSPVLGAQGDTF.

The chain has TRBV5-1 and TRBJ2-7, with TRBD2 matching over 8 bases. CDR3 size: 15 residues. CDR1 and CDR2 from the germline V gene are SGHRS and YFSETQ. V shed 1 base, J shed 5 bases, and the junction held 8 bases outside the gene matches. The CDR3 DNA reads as TGCGCCAGCAGCTTGTTAGCGGGGATGATGAACGAGCAGTACTTC. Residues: CASSLLAGMMNEQYF.

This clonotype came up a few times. DNA for the CDR3: TGTGCCAGCAGCCTTTCTCATGGCGACTATGGCTACACCTTC. Its translation is CASSLSHGDYGYTF. This sequence joins TRBV5-5 and TRBJ1-2; D call uncertain. In germline, CDR1 is SGHKS, CDR2 YYEKEE (reference sequence). This CDR3 contains 14 residues. Trimming shortened V by 4 bases and J by 3 bases, and 13 bases separated the two germline ends.